This T cell receptor beta chain was documented in a study of T cells in Graves' hyperthyroidism and ophthalmopathy. Amplified TCR beta CDR3 regions came from RNA transcripts. First-round RT-PCR of the TCR CDR3 relied on the HTBI primer set. TCRdb ran MiXCR on the multiplex PCR reads and lists one entry per CDR3 protein. The table lists some 600,000 distinct CDR3 sequences, over 11% of them singletons. CDR1 is DFQATT, CDR2 SNEGSKA, per germline (reference sequence). The length of the CDR3 is 14 residues. V dropped 6 bases and J dropped 2; count of bases not matched to a gene: 7. As regards this clonotype: The CDR3 end shows no conserved phenylalanine or tryptophan, and so a read error is likely.

This TCR was sampled from a woman under 40 with Graves' hyperthyroidism that later progressed to Graves' ophthalmopathy. Sequenced: blood. The genes are TRBV20-1 and TRBJ2-3, with 8 bases aligning to TRBD1. The CDR3 reads CSAPDRANTDTQYC. As DNA, the CDR3 is TGCAGTGCCCCGGACAGGGCTAACACAGATACGCAGTATTGT.